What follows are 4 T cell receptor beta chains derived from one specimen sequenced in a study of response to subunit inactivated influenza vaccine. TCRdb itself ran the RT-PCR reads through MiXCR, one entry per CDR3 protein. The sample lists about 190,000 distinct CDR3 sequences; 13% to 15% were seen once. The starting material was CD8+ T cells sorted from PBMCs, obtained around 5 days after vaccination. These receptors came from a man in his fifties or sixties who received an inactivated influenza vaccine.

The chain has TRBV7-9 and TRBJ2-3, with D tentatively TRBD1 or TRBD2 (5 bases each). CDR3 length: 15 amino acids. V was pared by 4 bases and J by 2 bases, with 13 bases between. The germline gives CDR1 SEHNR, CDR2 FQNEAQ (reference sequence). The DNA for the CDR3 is TGTGCCAGCAGCTACCCGGGACCGTCCACAGATACGCAGTATTTT. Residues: CASSYPGPSTDTQYF.

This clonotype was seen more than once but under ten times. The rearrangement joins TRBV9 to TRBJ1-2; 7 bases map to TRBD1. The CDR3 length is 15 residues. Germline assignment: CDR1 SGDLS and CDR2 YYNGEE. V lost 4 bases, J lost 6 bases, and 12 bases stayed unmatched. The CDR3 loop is CASSPPAGGWNGYTF. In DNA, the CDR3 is TGTGCCAGCAGCCCCCCGGCAGGGGGATGGAATGGCTACACCTTC.

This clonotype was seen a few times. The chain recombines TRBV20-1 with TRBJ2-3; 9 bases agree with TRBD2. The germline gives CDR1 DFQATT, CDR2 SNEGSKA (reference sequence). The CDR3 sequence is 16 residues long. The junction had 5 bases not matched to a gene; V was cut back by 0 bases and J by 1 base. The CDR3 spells CSARDQRLAGTDTQYF. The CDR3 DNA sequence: TGCAGTGCTAGAGATCAACGACTAGCGGGCACAGATACGCAGTATTTT.

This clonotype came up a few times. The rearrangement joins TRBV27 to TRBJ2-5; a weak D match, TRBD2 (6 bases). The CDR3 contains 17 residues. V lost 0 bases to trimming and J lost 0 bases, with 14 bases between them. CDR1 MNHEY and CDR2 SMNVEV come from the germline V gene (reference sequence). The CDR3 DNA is TGTGCCAGCAGTTTATCACGGAGGGCGGCCAACCAAGAGACCCAGTACTTC. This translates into CASSLSRRAANQETQYF.